The rows below give T cell receptor beta chains drawn from one sample of a study of blood T cell repertoires in COVID-19. Here immunoSEQ multiplex PCR was the method, and the copy in TCRdb shows in-frame clones only, minus some. This table has roughly 230,000 clones, about nine tenths appearing once. The sequenced sample was peripheral blood. These receptors were collected from a man in his thirties or forties with COVID-19, enrolled during active disease. CDR3s leave out the opening cysteine and the closing phenylalanine or tryptophan. The listing skips clone size in some rows; elsewhere it reads once, few, many or a size class.

-,12,TRBV7-9,TRBJ2-7,ASSPGQGPYEQY
-,10,TRBV9,TRBJ2-1,ASSVNYNEQF
-,13,TRBV6-5,TRBJ1-2,ANILSAGGIYGYT
-,13,TRBV18,TRBJ1-1,ASSPLQNMNTEAF
-,13,TRBV9,TRBJ1-2,ASSADPGLQYGYT
-,12,TRBV10-2,TRBJ1-2,ASSESLGGMGYT
-,12,TRBV3-1/TRBV3-2,TRBJ2-7,ASSPGLAESEQY
-,13,TRBV12-2,TRBJ2-7,ASRTRGRLPYEQY
-,13,TRBV6-5,TRBJ1-5,ASNKLDPGDQPQH
once,12,TRBV20-1,TRBJ2-1,SASSGRGYNEQF
once,12,TRBV5-1,TRBJ2-5,ASSGGTVQETQY
-,14,TRBV6-2/TRBV6-3,TRBJ2-2,ASSLGGGRGVGELF
-,14,TRBV27,TRBJ2-3,ASSTLLRLSTDTQY
once,9,TRBV18,TRBJ2-5,ASSNQETQY
-,13,TRBV4-1,TRBJ2-1,ASSHGLAPYNEQF
-,11,TRBV6-5,TRBJ2-7,ASSLWDRAEQY
-,10,TRBV5-4,TRBJ2-7,ASSLAGGEQY
-,13,TRBV7-9,TRBJ1-1,ASSQGVGRNTEAF
-,13,TRBV6-5,TRBJ1-2,ASSSGTLMFSGYT
once,11,TRBV7-9,TRBJ1-2,ASSPTGGYGYT
-,14,TRBV5-4,TRBJ2-3,ASSFRLAGNTDTQY
once,13,TRBV7-9,TRBJ2-7,ASSLQGQGFHEQY
-,15,TRBV11-1,TRBJ2-2,ASSLAGRGADTGELF
-,13,TRBV15,TRBJ2-2,ATSWFAGVAGELF
-,14,TRBV11-2,TRBJ2-5,ASSLDPSGGQETQY
-,14,TRBV25-1,TRBJ2-5,ASSRGRGITQETQY
-,12,TRBV2,TRBJ2-2,ASSDRQNTGELF
-,11,TRBV6-4,TRBJ1-6,ASSEISNSPLH
-,20,TRBV12-5,TRBJ2-7,ASGSPPPSWSPPLTTIYEQY
-,12,TRBV5-4,TRBJ2-2,ASSWTGDTGELF
-,12,TRBV30,TRBJ1-5,AWSAGGSNQPQH
-,14,TRBV5-4,TRBJ2-3,ASSLTRGGRTDTQY
-,11,TRBV12-3/TRBV12-4,TRBJ1-2,ASSLRTGRGYT
few,12,TRBV30,TRBJ2-2,AWSPRTATGELF
-,12,TRBV2,TRBJ1-1,ATGQGQVNTEAF
-,11,TRBV7-3,TRBJ2-2,ASSLSGTGELF